Described below is a single T cell receptor beta chain sequence and its context. Its specificity is not known. Between the trimmed V and J ends, which lost 2 bases and 3 bases, there was a span of 17 bases. The CDR3 has 17 amino acids. CDR1 is SGHVS and CDR2 is FQNEAQ in the germline V gene. TCRdb re-analysed the 5' RACE reads in MiXCR, keeping a single row per CDR3 protein. Of about 690,000 distinct CDR3 sequences detected, 21% appear once; the ten largest clones hold approximately 4.3%. The source of the sample is a study of identical twins. Findings and caveats of the study: Beta clonotypes that were abundant in cord blood contained fewer insertions, a pattern absent from memory repertoires.

Separately, the same data were catalogued under a study of T cells expressing NK-cell markers. This second study says: Among CD8+ T cells from five or six donors, dominant NKG2C+ clonotypes accounted for roughly 1.0-7.0%. Uncertainty persisted over the HCMV specificity of expanded NKG2C+ T cell clones.

This chain links TRBV7-8 with TRBJ2-4, with D perhaps given as TRBD1 or TRBD2 (5 bases each). The TCR was taken from a woman aged 18-35 years in good health. The sample was PBMCs. CDR3 DNA: TGTGCCAGCAGCTTACGGGACCGGGGCCTAGGCAAAAACATTCAGTACTTC. Amino acids: CASSLRDRGLGKNIQYF.